This T cell receptor (beta chain) was sequenced for a study of blood T cell repertoires in COVID-19. For the study at large: Sources were T cells, B-cell-depleted T cells, or PBMCs; the material itself was cDNA or gDNA.

Per germline, CDR1 ENHRY and CDR2 SYGVKD. The CDR3 covers 14 residues. Trimming at V came to 3 bases and at J to 7 bases, leaving 8 bases not matched to a gene. Repertoires were generated with immunoSEQ multiplex PCR, while TCRdb's copy carries only in-frame clones and drops some. The sample includes about 25,000 clones, about 89% of them seen just once. The chain joins TRBV10-3 to TRBJ2-5; 7 bases agree with TRBD1. The sequence was collected from a man between 65 and 85 years old with active COVID-19. Sample: peripheral blood. The CDR3 nucleotides are TGTGCCATCAGTGACACAGACAGGGCTGGGACCCAGTACTTC. Translating it yields CAISDTDRAGTQYF.